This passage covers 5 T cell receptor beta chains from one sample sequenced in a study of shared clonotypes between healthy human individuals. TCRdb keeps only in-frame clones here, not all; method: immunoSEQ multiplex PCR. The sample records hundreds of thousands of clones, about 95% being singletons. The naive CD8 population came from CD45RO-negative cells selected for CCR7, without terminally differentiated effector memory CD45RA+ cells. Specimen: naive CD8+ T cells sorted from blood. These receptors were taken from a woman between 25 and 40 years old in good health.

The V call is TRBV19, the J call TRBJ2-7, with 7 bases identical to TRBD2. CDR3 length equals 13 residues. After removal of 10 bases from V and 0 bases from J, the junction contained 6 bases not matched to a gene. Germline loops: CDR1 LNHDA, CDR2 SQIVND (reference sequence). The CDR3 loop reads CATSGGSSYEQYF. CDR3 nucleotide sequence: TGTGCCACCTCCGGGGGGAGCTCCTACGAGCAGTACTTC.

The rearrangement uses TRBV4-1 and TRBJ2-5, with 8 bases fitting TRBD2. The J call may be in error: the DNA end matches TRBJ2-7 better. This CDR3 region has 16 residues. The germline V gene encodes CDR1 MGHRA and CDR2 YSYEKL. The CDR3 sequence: CASSQDQAGEATEQYF. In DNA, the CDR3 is TGCGCCAGCAGCCAAGATCAAGCGGGAGAAGCGACCGAGCAGTACTTC.

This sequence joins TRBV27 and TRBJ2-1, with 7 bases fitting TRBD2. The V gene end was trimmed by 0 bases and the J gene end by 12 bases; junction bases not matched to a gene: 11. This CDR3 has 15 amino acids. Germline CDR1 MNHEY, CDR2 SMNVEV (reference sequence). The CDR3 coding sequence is TGTGCCAGCAGTTTATCCCTCATCCGGCGGGAGTGGCAGTTCTTC. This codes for CASSLSLIRREWQFF.

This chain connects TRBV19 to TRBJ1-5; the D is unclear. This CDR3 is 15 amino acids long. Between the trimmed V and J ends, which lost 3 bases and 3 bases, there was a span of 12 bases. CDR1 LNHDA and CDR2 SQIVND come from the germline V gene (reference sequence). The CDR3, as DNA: TGTGCCAGTAGTATCGTTCCGTCGTACAATCAGCCCCAGCATTTT. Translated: CASSIVPSYNQPQHF.

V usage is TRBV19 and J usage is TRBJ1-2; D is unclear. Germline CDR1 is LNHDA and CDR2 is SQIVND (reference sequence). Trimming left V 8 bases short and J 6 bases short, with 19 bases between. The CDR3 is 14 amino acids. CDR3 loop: CASSSRGLRDGYTF. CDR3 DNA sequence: TGTGCCAGTTCTTCCCGGGGTCTCCGGGATGGCTACACCTTC.